These T cell receptor beta chains were read from a single sample in a study of sequential checkpoint blockade in melanoma. Sequenced by immunoSEQ multiplex PCR; TCRdb stores in-frame clones only, minus some. The sample holds roughly 3,000 clones, 23% seen once. The source material was tumor tissue (inferred from file names), sampled from a patient given nivolumab and ipilimumab in sequence. The source of these receptors is a human donor with melanoma. Each CDR3 is given with its conserved first and last residue. The D gene is left open where the match is weak. A row's size may be missing; if present it is once, few, many or a size class.

>-|TRBV11-3|many|TRBJ2-7
TGTGCCAGCAGCTTAGTGGGGGGGCCCCACGAGCAGTACTTC
CASSLVGGPHEQYF
>-|TRBV29-1|-|TRBJ2-7
TGCAGCGTTGAATTGGGGTCAGATAGCTCCTACGAGCAGTACTTC
CSVELGSDSSYEQYF
>TRBD2|TRBV12-5|-|TRBJ2-5
TGTGCTAGTGGTTTGGTACTAGCGGGGGTGGGGGAGACCCAGTACTTC
CASGLVLAGVGETQYF
>TRBD1|TRBV6-8|few|TRBJ2-1
TGTGCCACCCAGGGGGCGCAGGGATACAATGAGCAGTTCTTC
CATQGAQGYNEQFF
>TRBD1|TRBV28|few|TRBJ2-5
TGTGCCAGCACACCGACAGGGGGCTGGGAGACCCAGTACTTC
CASTPTGGWETQYF
>-|TRBV9|medium-sized|TRBJ2-1
TGTGCCAGCAGCGGGACGCCTAGGGACCATGAGCAGTTCTTC
CASSGTPRDHEQFF
>-|TRBV30|few|TRBJ2-7
TGTGCCTGGAGTGTTCCCTCAACCTACGAGCAGTACTTC
CAWSVPSTYEQYF
>-|TRBV29-1|-|TRBJ2-2
TGCAGCGCCCGAAGAAGGGGAGACACCGGGGAGCTGTTTTTT
CSARRRGDTGELFF
>-|TRBV19|-|TRBJ2-3
TGTGCCAGTAGTTTGAACCTGGACAGCCTTCGCACAGATACGCAGTATTTT
CASSLNLDSLRTDTQYF
>-|TRBV30|few|TRBJ1-2
TGTGCCTGGAGACGCGGAGGGGGGGATTATGGCTACACCTTC
CAWRRGGGDYGYTF
>-|TRBV23-1|-|TRBJ1-4
TGCGCCAGCAGCGTCCATCAAAATGAAAAACTGTTTTTT
CASSVHQNEKLFF
>-|TRBV19|-|TRBJ1-4
TGTGCCAGTAGTTGGGCGGGCGAAAAACTGTTTTTT
CASSWAGEKLFF
>TRBD1|TRBV6-8|few|TRBJ1-1
TGTGCCAGCCAACTGGAGGGGGCCATAGATGAAGCTTTCTTT
CASQLEGAIDEAFF
>-|TRBV11-3|many|TRBJ1-2
TGTGCCAGCAGCCCCCGGAGACAAGACCATGGCTACACCTTC
CASSPRRQDHGYTF
>TRBD1|TRBV4-1|few|TRBJ2-1
TGCGCCAGCAGCCAAGGGACAGGAATGGGTGAGCAGTTCTTC
CASSQGTGMGEQFF
>-|TRBV30|-|TRBJ1-6
TGTGCCTGGAACATCGGCTGGAGACAGGCCTCGAGGAATTCACCCCTCCACTTT
CAWNIGWRQASRNSPLHF
>-|TRBV11-3|medium-sized|TRBJ1-6
TGTGCCAGCTCCATCGAGACGGCGAATTCACCCCTCCACTTT
CASSIETANSPLHF
>-|TRBV9|-|TRBJ1-2
TGTGCCAGCAGTGAAATAGGGGGACCCTCCTATGGCTACACCTTC
CASSEIGGPSYGYTF
>-|TRBV19|few|TRBJ1-1
TGTGCCAGTTCAGTAGTGGTGAACACTGAAGCTTTCTTT
CASSVVVNTEAFF
>-|TRBV5-1|-|TRBJ2-6
TGCGCCAGCAGGGAAGGGGCTGGGGCCAACGTCCTGACTTTC
CASREGAGANVLTF
>TRBD1|TRBV14|-|TRBJ2-7
TGTGCCAGCAGCCCGTCCCGGGACAGGGGGCAAGCCGAGCAGTACTTC
CASSPSRDRGQAEQYF
>TRBD1|TRBV6-8|few|TRBJ1-2
TGTGCCAGCAGTTACTTCGACTACAGGGACAGGGGTATTTACGGCTATGGCTACACCTTC
CASSYFDYRDRGIYGYGYTF
>-|TRBV19|-|TRBJ1-1
TGTGCCAGTAGTATCCCAGGGGTGGACACTGAAGCTTTCTTT
CASSIPGVDTEAFF
>-|TRBV11-3|few|TRBJ1-3
TGTGCCAGCAGCTTTCTCCACCAGGGACCCTCTGGAAACACCATATATTTT
CASSFLHQGPSGNTIYF
>TRBD1|TRBV11-3|many|TRBJ2-5
TGTGCCAGCAGCCTTGGGACAGGGGAGGAAGAGACCCAGTACTTC
CASSLGTGEEETQYF
>-|TRBV6-8|large|TRBJ2-7
TGTGCCAGCAGTTACGGGGGCTCCTACGAGCAGTACTTC
CASSYGGSYEQYF
>TRBD1|TRBV2|-|TRBJ2-1
TGTGCCAGCAGTGTCCGGGACAGGGGGGACGAGCAGTTCTTC
CASSVRDRGDEQFF
>-|TRBV12-5|hyperexpanded|TRBJ1-4
TGTGCCAGCTGGAGGCGGGAAAATGAAAAACTGTTTTTT
CASWRRENEKLFF
>TRBD2|TRBV5-1|few|TRBJ2-7
TGCGCCAGCAGCTTCCAGGGGACTAGATACGAGCAGTACTTC
CASSFQGTRYEQYF
>-|TRBV11-3|many|TRBJ2-2
TGTGCCAGCATTCATCCGGGATCGAACACCGGGGAGCTGTTTTTT
CASIHPGSNTGELFF
>-|TRBV11-3|medium-sized|TRBJ2-2
TGTGCCAGCAGCTTGGGGGTAATCAACACCGGGGAGCTGTTTTTT
CASSLGVINTGELFF
>-|TRBV11-3|medium-sized|TRBJ2-3
TGTGCCAGCAGACTAAAGCTCGGGACTGCTAGCACAGATACGCAGTATTTT
CASRLKLGTASTDTQYF
>TRBD2|TRBV15|-|TRBJ2-3
TGTGCCACCAGCAGCGGGACTAGCGGGGCAGATACGCAGTATTTT
CATSSGTSGADTQYF
>-|TRBV6-8|few|TRBJ1-1
TGTGCCAGCAGTTACTCGGTGGGGAGGGGAGTGAACACTGAAGCTTTCTTT
CASSYSVGRGVNTEAFF
>TRBD1|TRBV11-3|medium-sized|TRBJ1-3
TGTGCCAGCAGCGCCGCAGGGGGATCTGGAAACACCATATATTTT
CASSAAGGSGNTIYF
>-|TRBV5-1|-|TRBJ1-1
TGCGCCAGCAGCTTGAGGGGGGCGCATGTTGAAGCTTTCTTT
CASSLRGAHVEAFF
>TRBD1|TRBV25-1|few|TRBJ2-7
TGTGCCAGCAGTGGGACAGGAACCTACGAGCAGTACTTC
CASSGTGTYEQYF
>TRBD1|TRBV11-3|many|TRBJ2-5
TGTGCCAGCAGCGACGGGACAGGACATCTAGAGACCCAGTACTTC
CASSDGTGHLETQYF
>TRBD1|TRBV11-3|few|TRBJ1-5
TGTGCCAGCAGCTTAAGGGACAGGGGGAGATTCCACAATCAGCCCCAGCATTTT
CASSLRDRGRFHNQPQHF
>-|TRBV6-8|medium-sized|TRBJ1-3
TGTGCCAGCAGTCTTCTTCTCAGGGACTCTGGAAACACCATATATTTT
CASSLLLRDSGNTIYF
>-|TRBV6-8|medium-sized|TRBJ1-1
TGTGCCAGCAGTTACCCCACTGCCGGTAACACTGAAGCTTTCTTT
CASSYPTAGNTEAFF
>TRBD1|TRBV18|-|TRBJ1-2
TGTGCCAGCTCAGCGGGACAGTCGCCTTATGGCTACACCTTC
CASSAGQSPYGYTF
>-|TRBV29-1|-|TRBJ2-2
TGCAGCGGGGGGTCCGACACCGGGGAGCTGTTTTTT
CSGGSDTGELFF
>-|TRBV5-1|-|TRBJ2-1
TGCGCCAGCAGCTTGGTAGGCGGGGACTACAATGAGCAGTTCTTC
CASSLVGGDYNEQFF
>TRBD1|TRBV11-3|few|TRBJ2-1
TGTGCCAGCAGCTTAGGAGGCAGGGGGCGTATTGATGAGCAGTTCTTC
CASSLGGRGRIDEQFF
>TRBD1|TRBV5-1|few|TRBJ1-2
TGCGCCAGCAGCTTACAGACAGGGGCCGATTATGGCTACACCTTC
CASSLQTGADYGYTF
>-|TRBV19|-|TRBJ1-1
TGTGCCAGTAGCCCAGAGCTACGCACTGAAGCTTTCTTT
CASSPELRTEAFF
>-|TRBV11-3|many|TRBJ1-1
TGTGCCAGCAGCCCGTTCGGTGGGGGCTTGAGGACTGAAGCTTTCTTT
CASSPFGGGLRTEAFF
>-|TRBV25-1|-|TRBJ1-2
TGTGCCAGCAGGGGGGGTTCCTATGGCTACACCTTC
CASRGGSYGYTF
>-|TRBV14|-|TRBJ1-1
TGTGCCAGCAGCCAAGATGGGGGCACTGAAGCTTTCTTT
CASSQDGGTEAFF
>-|TRBV6-8|-|TRBJ2-3
TGTGCCAGCAGTGCCGACACAGATACGCAGTATTTT
CASSADTDTQYF